This TCR beta chain was observed in a study of identical twins. Study-level findings and limits: Excess sharing by twins proved weaker in beta out-of-frame sequences. Out-of-frame alpha sequences shared between twins exhibited an excess of low generation probability. Cord blood beta clonotypes that were abundant carried fewer insertions, and memory repertoires showed no such trend.

Template switching created a universal primer site, and the cDNA included unique molecular identifiers. MiXCR, applied by TCRdb to the 5' RACE reads, yields one record per CDR3 protein. The sample has 1,800,000 or so distinct CDR3 sequences, more than 30% seen once. Points on this clonotype: Antigen: not known.

Trimming removed 6 bases at V and 3 bases at J, with 5 bases between. The CDR3 sequence is 12 residues long. CDR1 and CDR2 from the germline V gene are WSHSY and SAAADI. The clonotype comes from a newborn girl in good health. The chain is built from TRBV10-2 and TRBJ2-2; no clear D. Sample: cord blood. In DNA form, the CDR3 reads TGCGCCAGCAGACCTCACACCGGGGAGCTGTTTTTT. Translation gives CASRPHTGELFF.